This passage covers 24 T cell receptor beta chains from one sample sequenced in a study of tissue T cells after allogeneic stem cell transplantation. Produced via immunoSEQ multiplex PCR; TCRdb's table is partial and in-frame only. The sample shows 5,500 to 8,000 clones, roughly 56% of them seen only once. The sequences come from duodenum tissue, collected at autopsy. The receptors shown here come from a female donor older than 55 with lung cancer.

The chain is built from TRBV5-1 and TRBJ1-6; no clear D. V lost 0 bases to trimming and J lost 8 bases, with 6 bases between them. This CDR3 comprises 13 residues. Looked up from germline, CDR1 is SGHRS and CDR2 is YFSETQ. CDR3 sequence: CASSLGGDSPLHF. The CDR3 bases are TGCGCCAGCAGCTTGGGTGGGGATTCACCCCTCCACTTT. Full variable domain (remainder filled in from reference TRBV5-1 and TRBJ1-6): KAGVTQTPRYLIKTRGQQVTLSCSPISGHRSVSWYQQTPGQGLQFLFEYFSETQRNKGNFPGRFSGRQFSNSRSEMNVSTLELGDSALYLCASSLGGDSPLHFGNGTRLTVT.

This clone was picked up one time. The CDR3 spells CAWGTSGRNEQFF. In DNA, the CDR3 is TGTGCCTGGGGGACTAGCGGGAGAAATGAGCAGTTCTTC. V usage is TRBV30 and J usage is TRBJ2-1; 14 nucleotides match TRBD2. The CDR3 loop spans 13 amino acids. CDR1 and CDR2 from the germline V gene are GTSNPN and SVGIG (reference sequence). V lost 5 bases, J lost 7 bases, and 1 base stayed unmatched.

The chain carries TRBV30 and TRBJ1-2; maybe TRBD1 (6 bases). CDR3 size: 14 residues. The V and J ends lost 8 bases and 4 bases respectively, with 20 bases between them. CDR1 and CDR2 from the germline V gene are GTSNPN and SVGIG (reference sequence). CDR3 sequence reads: CARGDRSVVYGYTF. For the CDR3, the DNA is TGTGCCCGCGGAGACAGGTCCGTTGTCTATGGCTACACCTTC.

This clone was detected once. This chain joins TRBV30 and TRBJ1-5, with D possibly TRBD1 on 5 matching bases. In germline, CDR1 is GTSNPN, CDR2 SVGIG (reference sequence). Trimming removed 2 bases from V and 7 bases from J, with 12 bases in between. This CDR3 has 13 residues. The CDR3 spells CAWSTTRGQPQHF. The CDR3 DNA is TGTGCCTGGAGTACCACTAGGGGACAGCCCCAGCATTTT.

The chain is built from TRBV7-3 and TRBJ2-2; D unclear. Trimming pared 3 bases from V and 2 bases from J, leaving 7 bases between. CDR3 size: 14 residues. Germline V gene sequence: CDR1 SGHTA, CDR2 FQGTGA. The CDR3 bases are TGTGCCAGCAGCTTTACAGAAAACACCGGGGAGCTGTTTTTT. Translated, it gives CASSFTENTGELFF.

The rearrangement links TRBV23-1 to TRBJ2-7; no reliable D call. TRBV23-1 carries the ORF label, with uncertain function. V lost 0 bases, J lost 7 bases, and 10 bases lay in between. The CDR3 consists of 13 residues. In DNA, the CDR3 is TGCGCCAGCAGTCAATCGTTCTGGGGAGAGCAGTACTTC. Translated: CASSQSFWGEQYF.

The genes are TRBV9 and TRBJ1-2, with 8 bases that match TRBD1. The CDR3 has 15 amino acids. V lost 4 bases and J lost 0; bases outside the gene matches: 5. The V gene's germline CDR1 is SGDLS and CDR2 YYNGEE. The CDR3 spells CASSPPDRANYGYTF. The CDR3 DNA reads as TGTGCCAGCAGCCCTCCGGACAGGGCTAACTATGGCTACACCTTC.

The chain couples TRBV4-2 to TRBJ2-1, with D perhaps matching TRBD2 (6 bases). CDR3 length: 17 amino acids. V lost 1 base, J lost 2 bases, and 15 bases lay in between. Germline V gives CDR1 LGHNA, CDR2 YNFKEQ. In DNA form, the CDR3 reads TGTGCCAGCAGCCAAGTTGCCACGGGACTTACCTACAATGAGCAGTTCTTC. This gives the protein CASSQVATGLTYNEQFF.

This clone is judged medium-sized. This chain uses TRBV30 with TRBJ1-1; D remains unclear. The V gene's germline CDR1 is GTSNPN and CDR2 SVGIG (reference sequence). Trimming removed 4 bases from V and 3 bases from J, with 12 bases in between. The CDR3 length is 13 residues. CDR3 sequence: CAWNTRLYTEAFF. CDR3 DNA sequence: TGTGCCTGGAATACTCGGTTATACACTGAAGCTTTCTTT.

As DNA, the CDR3 is TGCGCCAGCAGCTTCCGCGCGGGAGTCTTCGAGCAGTACTTC. Translating gives CASSFRAGVFEQYF. The V call is TRBV5-1, the J call TRBJ2-7; 7 bases are a match to TRBD2. The length of the CDR3 is 14 residues. J gave up 6 bases and V 2 bases, and 8 bases lay outside the gene matches. Germline CDR1 SGHRS, CDR2 YFSETQ.

CDR3 in amino acids: CASSYRDQGLYEQYF. For the CDR3, the DNA is TGTGCCAGCAGCTACAGAGACCAGGGGCTCTACGAGCAGTACTTC. This chain links TRBV7-6 with TRBJ2-7; D possibly corresponds to TRBD1 (6 bases). The germline gives CDR1 SGHVS, CDR2 FNYEAQ. This CDR3 has 15 residues. Trimming stripped 4 bases from V and 3 bases from J, with 16 bases between.

This clone was counted between two and nine times. This chain connects TRBV6-2 or TRBV6-3 to TRBJ1-1, with a possible D match to TRBD1 (6 bases). CDR3 size: 17 residues. V was clipped by 4 bases and J by 1 base, with 19 bases between them. CDR1 is MNHEY, CDR2 SVGEGT, per germline. In DNA, the CDR3 is TGTGCCAGCAGTTCGGCCTTTGAGGGGGTACAGAACACTGAAGCTTTCTTT. Protein: CASSSAFEGVQNTEAFF.

The chain joins TRBV29-1 to TRBJ2-2; 7 bases agree with TRBD1. Germline V gene lookup returns CDR1 SQVTM and CDR2 ANQGSEA. With V trimmed by 4 bases and J by 0 bases, 2 bases remained unmatched. The CDR3 contains 14 residues. In DNA, the CDR3 is TGCAGCGTTGGACAGGGAGCGAACACCGGGGAGCTGTTTTTT. Protein sequence: CSVGQGANTGELFF.

This clone showed up just a few times. The chain couples TRBV11-3 to TRBJ2-7; D possibly corresponds to TRBD2 (5 bases). The CDR3 has 14 residues. V was shortened by 4 bases and J by 4 bases, with 14 bases between the two germline ends. Germline V gene sequence: CDR1 SGHNT, CDR2 YENEEA. Here the CDR3 DNA reads TGTGCCAGCAGCTATGGGAGAAGAAGTTACGAGCAGTACTTC. Its protein is CASSYGRRSYEQYF.

This clone was seen only a few times. This sequence joins TRBV2 and TRBJ1-4; D is unresolved. Germline V gene sequence: CDR1 SNHLY, CDR2 FYNNEI. There are 15 residues in the CDR3. Trimming removed 2 bases at V and 8 bases at J, with 15 bases between. Here the CDR3 reads CASSEWLQSREKLFF. The DNA for the CDR3 is TGTGCCAGCAGTGAATGGTTGCAGTCAAGGGAAAAACTGTTTTTT.

As DNA, the CDR3 is TGCGCCAGCAGCATGACGGGACAGTTATATGGCTACACCTTC. Its translation: CASSMTGQLYGYTF. The V and J genes are TRBV4-1 and TRBJ1-2, with TRBD1 identical over 7 bases. The CDR3 spans 14 residues. J lost 5 bases, V lost 5 bases, and 8 bases had no gene match. CDR1 MGHRA and CDR2 YSYEKL come from the germline V gene.

The chain carries TRBV30 and TRBJ2-1; 7 bases are a match to TRBD1. With V trimmed by 2 bases and J by 4 bases, 8 bases remained unmatched. The CDR3 covers 15 residues. Germline V gene sequence: CDR1 GTSNPN, CDR2 SVGIG (reference sequence). CDR3 in amino acids: CAWSPTGFLYNEQFF. CDR3 coding DNA: TGTGCCTGGAGTCCGACAGGGTTCCTATACAATGAGCAGTTCTTC.

This clone has a handful of counts. One junction end does not reproduce the germline sequence, and a read error may be involved. The gene calls are TRBV30 and TRBJ2-1; 8 bases align to TRBD2. Germline assignment: CDR1 GTSNPN and CDR2 SVGIG (reference sequence). The CDR3 contains 14 residues. The chain's CDR3 is CAWDEVLAASEPLF. For the CDR3, the DNA is TGTGCCTGGGACGAAGTACTAGCGGCGAGTGAGCCTCTCTTC.

The chain links TRBV3-1 (or the pseudogene TRBV3-2) to TRBJ2-7; 10 positions agree with TRBD2. Trimming took 0 bases from V and 3 from J; bases not matched to a gene: 14. CDR3 length equals 19 residues. The germline CDR1 and CDR2 sequences are LGHDT and YNNKEL (reference sequence). In DNA, the CDR3 is TGTGCCAGCAGCCAAGATCGTTCAGCTAGCGGGAGCTCCTACTACGAGCAGTACTTC. Translation gives CASSQDRSASGSSYYEQYF.

V gene TRBV29-1 combines with J gene TRBJ2-5, with D perhaps TRBD2 (7 bases). Trimming removed 7 bases at V and 4 bases at J, with 13 bases between. Per germline, CDR1 SQVTM and CDR2 ANQGSEA. CDR3 length equals 12 residues. DNA for the CDR3: TGCAGCGCCCTAAGGGGGGGAGAGACCCAGTACTTC. Its translation is CSALRGGETQYF. The variable domain in full, completed from reference TRBV29-1 and TRBJ2-5, reads SAVISQKPSRDICQRGTSLTIQCQVDSQVTMMFWYRQQPGQSLTLIATANQGSEATYESGFVIDKFPISRPNLTFSTLTVSNMSPEDSSIYLCSALRGGETQYFGPGTRLLVL.

The J gene is TRBJ2-7, the V gene TRBV30, with D perhaps assigned TRBD1 or TRBD2 (5 bases each). With 2 bases removed from V and 2 bases from J, the gap between germline ends came to 19 bases. CDR3 length equals 16 residues. Germline assignment: CDR1 GTSNPN and CDR2 SVGIG (reference sequence). The CDR3 spells CAWSFKGTPGAYEQYF. The CDR3 DNA reads as TGTGCCTGGAGTTTTAAAGGGACCCCCGGGGCCTACGAGCAGTACTTC.

The chain recombines TRBV12-3 or TRBV12-4 with TRBJ1-1; a weak D match, TRBD1 (5 bases). Trimming pared 7 bases from V and 7 bases from J, leaving 13 bases between. The length of the CDR3 is 12 residues. CDR3 nucleotides: TGTGCCAGCAAGGACACACGCAATGAAGCTTTCTTT. Its translation is CASKDTRNEAFF.

V and J are TRBV28 and TRBJ2-1; unclear D gene. Germline values: CDR1 MDHEN, CDR2 SYDVKM. V shed 5 bases and J shed 7 bases, with 12 bases lying between them. The length of the CDR3 is 13 residues. Here the CDR3 reads CASSITQKNEQFF. The CDR3 bases are TGTGCCAGCAGTATAACCCAGAAGAATGAGCAGTTCTTC.

This clone was seen a handful of times. This chain links TRBV27 with TRBJ2-5; tentatively, D is TRBD1 (6 bases). There are 16 residues in the CDR3. Germline V gene sequence: CDR1 MNHEY, CDR2 SMNVEV (reference sequence). Trimming cost V 2 bases and J 4 bases, with 17 bases left between them. The CDR3 coding sequence is TGTGCCAGCAGTTTAAGACAGGCCCACTACGGAGAGACCCAGTACTTC. It translates to CASSLRQAHYGETQYF.